Below, 32 T cell receptor beta chains from the same sample are listed, as sequenced in a study of blood T cells in healthy people across ages. Through a sample-barcoded 5' primer and a J-beta primer mix, a second PCR was run for roughly 6 to 12 cycles. TCRdb independently ran MiXCR on the 5' RACE reads; one entry per CDR3 protein. The table includes approximately 1.5 million distinct CDR3 sequences, roughly a third detected once. Sequences were obtained from blood. All receptors come from a woman in her 30s in good health.

In regard to this clonotype: A junction end diverges from the germline sequence, so it may reflect a read error. The J gene is TRBJ2-1, the V gene TRBV29-1; 9 bases map to TRBD1. There are 14 residues in the CDR3. Per germline, CDR1 SQVTM and CDR2 ANQGSEA. CDR3 loop: CSAGQGSSCNEQFF. CDR3 DNA sequence: TGCAGCGCAGGACAGGGGAGCTCCTGCAATGAGCAGTTCTTC.

The genes are TRBV10-3 and TRBJ2-3, with D tentatively TRBD1 (6 bases). Germline V gives CDR1 ENHRY, CDR2 SYGVKD. There are 13 residues in the CDR3. The V gene lost 8 bases and the J gene lost 0 bases, with 9 bases spanning the gap. The CDR3 DNA reads as TGTGCCATCGGGACACCTAGCACAGATACGCAGTATTTT. This gives the protein CAIGTPSTDTQYF.

This clonotype was seen a handful of times. The rearrangement links TRBV20-1 to TRBJ2-7; a possible D gene is TRBD2 (5 bases). Germline V lookup: CDR1 DFQATT, CDR2 SNEGSKA (reference sequence). This CDR3 has 14 residues. The ends were cut back, 0 bases at V and 4 bases at J, with 13 bases in the middle. CDR3 region: CSARDLAGTYEQYF. CDR3 coding DNA: TGCAGTGCTAGAGATCTCGCGGGCACTTACGAGCAGTACTTC.

V usage is TRBV15 and J usage is TRBJ2-7; D ambiguous. The J call may be incorrect, as the DNA end agrees better with TRBJ2-5. Germline CDR1 LNHNV, CDR2 YYDKDF (reference sequence). The CDR3 sequence is 14 residues long. The CDR3 bases are TGTGCCACCAGCAGAGATTACGGTGGAGAGACCCAGTACTTC. Translating it yields CATSRDYGGETQYF.

This clonotype has just a few counts. This chain uses TRBV28 with TRBJ2-6; D gene uncertain. With 6 bases removed from V and 4 bases from J, the gap between germline ends came to 16 bases. Germline CDR1 and CDR2: MDHEN and SYDVKM. CDR3 length equals 16 residues. This chain's CDR3 is CASSPWLRAGANVLTF. As DNA, the CDR3 is TGTGCCAGCAGCCCCTGGCTTAGGGCCGGGGCCAACGTCCTGACTTTC.

CDR3 region: CSVGQGFGEAFF. As DNA, the CDR3 is TGCAGCGTGGGACAGGGTTTCGGTGAAGCTTTCTTT. The rearrangement uses TRBV29-1 and TRBJ1-1; TRBD1 aligns across 9 bases. The germline gives CDR1 SQVTM, CDR2 ANQGSEA. The CDR3 has 12 amino acids. With V trimmed by 6 bases and J by 7 bases, 6 bases remained unmatched.

This clonotype was observed at least ten times. The chain uses TRBV7-8 and TRBJ2-1, with 13 bases that match TRBD2. The germline V gene has CDR1 SGHVS and CDR2 FQNEAQ. CDR3 length: 16 amino acids. V lost 4 bases to trimming and J lost 0 bases; unmatched junction nucleotides: 0. The chain's CDR3 is CASSWTSGSSYNEQFF. CDR3 nucleotides: TGTGCCAGCAGCTGGACTAGCGGGAGCTCCTACAATGAGCAGTTCTTC. The variable domain in full, completed from reference TRBV7-8 and TRBJ2-1, reads GAGVSQSPRYKVAKRGQDVALRCDPISGHVSLFWYQQALGQGPEFLTYFQNEAQLDKSGLPSDRFFAERPEGSVSTLKIQRTQQEDSAVYLCASSWTSGSSYNEQFFGPGTRLTVL.

The chain employs TRBV14 and TRBJ1-5; 7 nucleotides align to TRBD1. This CDR3 has 20 residues. CDR1 and CDR2 (germline): SGHDN, FVKESK. After removal of 5 bases from V and 0 bases from J, the junction contained 19 bases not matched to a gene. CDR3 protein: CASSEIQGVLNPYSNQPQHF. For the CDR3, the DNA is TGTGCCAGCAGCGAAATCCAGGGGGTGCTCAACCCCTATAGCAATCAGCCCCAGCATTTT. The whole variable domain, remainder taken from reference TRBV14 and TRBJ1-5, is EAGVTQFPSHSVIEKGQTVTLRCDPISGHDNLYWYRRVMGKEIKFLLHFVKESKQDESGMPNNRFLAERTGGTYSTLKVQPAELEDSGVYFCASSEIQGVLNPYSNQPQHFGDGTRLSIL.

V gene TRBV28 combines with J gene TRBJ1-1, with a weak D call TRBD1 (5 bases). The V end was cut by 5 bases, the J end by 11 bases, with 21 bases between. This CDR3 has 14 residues. Germline V gives CDR1 MDHEN, CDR2 SYDVKM. CDR3 amino acids: CASSLRQREQSAFF. CDR3 in DNA: TGTGCCAGCAGTCTAAGACAGCGGGAACAATCCGCTTTCTTT.

V and J are TRBV30 and TRBJ2-1, with D tentatively TRBD1 (6 bases). The V gene's germline CDR1 is GTSNPN and CDR2 SVGIG (reference sequence). Deletions cut 0 bases from V and 5 bases from J, with 23 bases between. This CDR3 has 18 residues. The CDR3: CAWSVPDRSGTRHNEQFF. The CDR3 DNA sequence: TGTGCCTGGAGTGTACCTGACAGGTCGGGCACAAGACACAATGAGCAGTTCTTC. The whole variable domain, filled in from reference TRBV30 and TRBJ2-1, reads SQTIHQWPATLVQPVGSPLSLECTVEGTSNPNLYWYRQAAGRGLQLLFYSVGIGQISSEVPQNLSASRPQDRQFILSSKKLLLSDSGFYLCAWSVPDRSGTRHNEQFFGPGTRLTVL.

The chain has TRBV20-1 and TRBJ1-5, with TRBD1 matching over 7 bases. J was trimmed by 5 bases and V by 5 bases; bases with no gene match: 9. This CDR3 has 14 residues. Per the germline V gene, CDR1 is DFQATT and CDR2 is SNEGSKA (reference sequence). The CDR3 spells CSAAIRQGDQPQHF. The CDR3 DNA sequence: TGCAGTGCTGCGATTAGACAGGGAGATCAGCCCCAGCATTTT.

This clonotype is a singleton in its sample. V is TRBV19 and J is TRBJ1-2; D gene unclear. There are 15 residues in the CDR3. From germline, CDR1 is LNHDA and CDR2 SQIVND (reference sequence). Trimming removed 1 base from V and 2 bases from J, with 11 bases in between. CDR3 sequence reads: CASSIVVPTNYGYTF. The CDR3, as DNA: TGTGCCAGTAGTATAGTCGTACCAACCAACTATGGCTACACCTTC.

This chain links TRBV2 with TRBJ2-7, with 9 nucleotides matching TRBD2. This CDR3 has 14 residues. With 3 bases clipped from V and 7 bases from J, the junction kept 7 bases outside the gene matches. Germline V gene data show CDR1 as SNHLY and CDR2 as FYNNEI. The CDR3 sequence: CASSDLVAGVEQYF. Written as DNA, the CDR3 is TGTGCCAGCAGTGACCTGGTAGCGGGGGTGGAGCAGTACTTC.

The chain joins TRBV7-9 to TRBJ2-1, with D hard to call. The DNA end is more similar to TRBJ2-7, so the J call may be wrong. The germline V gene has CDR1 SEHNR and CDR2 FQNEAQ (reference sequence). This CDR3 spans 15 amino acids. For the CDR3, the DNA is TGTGCCAGCAGCCCACCCCCGTTCTCCTACAATGAGCAGTACTTC. Translating gives CASSPPPFSYNEQYF.

This clonotype appeared a few times. At one end, the junction sequence differs from germline, possibly due to a read error. V is TRBV9 and J is TRBJ2-1; 8 bases match TRBD2. Germline V gene lookup returns CDR1 SGDLS and CDR2 YYNGEE. CDR3 length: 15 amino acids. Written as DNA, the CDR3 is TGTGCCAGCAGCGGAAGCGGGGGACCTTACAATGAGCGGTTCTTC. This gives the protein CASSGSGGPYNERFF.

V and J are TRBV10-3 and TRBJ2-1; TRBD1 might be the D (6 bases). V was shortened by 3 bases and J by 7 bases, with 10 bases between the two germline ends. This CDR3 has 13 amino acids. Per germline, CDR1 ENHRY and CDR2 SYGVKD. The CDR3: CAISDRGPNEQFF. In nucleotides, the CDR3 is TGTGCCATCAGTGACAGGGGCCCGAATGAGCAGTTCTTC.

This rearrangement joins TRBV7-9 to TRBJ2-7, with a tentative D call TRBD2 (6 bases). V was clipped by 5 bases and J by 1 base, with 12 bases between them. The CDR3 has 14 residues. Germline V gene lookup returns CDR1 SEHNR and CDR2 FQNEAQ (reference sequence). CDR3 DNA sequence: TGTGCCAGCAGCCCTCCTAGCGAGTCCTACGAGCAGTACTTC. Translating it yields CASSPPSESYEQYF.

J is TRBJ1-5 and V is TRBV28; 7 positions agree with TRBD1. Germline-derived CDR1 and CDR2 are MDHEN and SYDVKM. Losses at the gene ends were 5 bases for V and 4 bases for J; bases not matched to a gene: 11. This CDR3 spans 16 amino acids. This CDR3 reads CASSLEWTGLNQPQHF. Here the CDR3 DNA reads TGTGCCAGCAGTCTAGAGTGGACAGGACTTAATCAGCCCCAGCATTTT.

The genes are TRBV4-1 and TRBJ2-2, with 8 bases lining up with TRBD2. V lost 1 base to trimming and J lost 4 bases; unmatched junction nucleotides: 5. Germline assignment: CDR1 MGHRA and CDR2 YSYEKL. CDR3 length: 16 residues. CDR3 in DNA: TGCGCCAGCAGCCAAGTGAGTCTAGCGGGCACCGGGGAGCTGTTTTTT. It specifies CASSQVSLAGTGELFF.

This clonotype was detected many times. The V gene is TRBV12-3 or TRBV12-4, the J gene TRBJ2-3; D not resolved. CDR3 length: 11 amino acids. V was clipped by 3 bases and J by 8 bases, with 6 bases between them. The CDR3 is CASSFESTQYF. CDR3 sequence (DNA): TGTGCCAGCAGTTTTGAAAGTACGCAGTATTTT.

The rearrangement uses TRBV4-1 and TRBJ1-6, with a weak D call TRBD1 (5 bases). Germline CDR1 MGHRA, CDR2 YSYEKL. The CDR3 extends over 15 amino acids. Trimming pared 1 base from V and 8 bases from J, leaving 12 bases between. The CDR3 DNA reads as TGCGCCAGCAGCCAAGTCCCAGGGACGCATTCACCCCTCCACTTT. Translating gives CASSQVPGTHSPLHF.

This clonotype was picked up a small number of times. The rearrangement joins TRBV27 to TRBJ2-3; weak D call: TRBD2 (7 bases). This CDR3 has 17 residues. Trimming cost V 1 base and J 1 base, with 15 bases left between them. Germline assignment: CDR1 MNHEY and CDR2 SMNVEV (reference sequence). The CDR3 DNA follows: TGTGCCAGCAGTTTATGGGGGGGGCGGCCAGGCACAGATACGCAGTATTTT. This translates into CASSLWGGRPGTDTQYF.

This rearrangement joins TRBV5-1 to TRBJ2-7; tentatively, D is TRBD1 or TRBD2 (5 bases each). Trimming left V 4 bases short and J 10 bases short, with 12 bases between. The CDR3 is 11 residues long. Germline V gene lookup returns CDR1 SGHRS and CDR2 YFSETQ. The CDR3: CASSIGTAQYF. CDR3 nucleotides: TGCGCCAGCAGCATAGGGACGGCCCAGTACTTC.

This clonotype was seen a handful of times. The rearrangement uses TRBV12-5 and TRBJ2-1, with D possibly TRBD2 on 5 matching bases. The CDR3 spans 14 residues. From germline, CDR1 is LGHNT and CDR2 FRNRAP. V lost 1 base and J 7 bases, leaving 11 bases between the germline ends. The CDR3 here is CASGLGEGANEQFF. In DNA, the CDR3 is TGTGCTAGTGGTTTGGGTGAGGGAGCTAATGAGCAGTTCTTC.

V is TRBV5-6 and J is TRBJ1-3; D gene unclear. The CDR3 contains 17 residues. V lost 2 bases to trimming and J lost 0 bases, with 15 bases between them. Germline-derived CDR1 and CDR2 are SGHDT and YYEEEE. The CDR3 DNA follows: TGTGCCAGCAGCTTTAATACGAGACAAGTCTCTGGAAACACCATATATTTT. Residues: CASSFNTRQVSGNTIYF.

The V call is TRBV9, the J call TRBJ2-3, with D possibly TRBD1 on 5 matching bases. The CDR3 consists of 15 residues. Trimming left V 0 bases short and J 2 bases short, with 10 bases between. Germline lookup yields CDR1 SGDLS and CDR2 YYNGEE. The CDR3 region is CASSVGGTYTDTQYF. CDR3 nucleotide sequence: TGTGCCAGCAGCGTAGGGGGCACGTACACAGATACGCAGTATTTT.

The rearrangement uses TRBV20-1 and TRBJ1-2; unclear D gene. Germline V gene sequence: CDR1 DFQATT, CDR2 SNEGSKA (reference sequence). The CDR3 has 12 amino acids. V was clipped by 2 bases and J by 8 bases, with 12 bases between them. The CDR3 loop is CSARSLRFGYTF. In DNA form, the CDR3 reads TGCAGTGCTAGATCGTTGAGGTTCGGCTACACCTTC.

The chain recombines TRBV7-8 with TRBJ2-6, with 11 nucleotides matching TRBD1. V gave up 5 bases and J gave up 2 bases; unmatched junction bases: 8. CDR1 and CDR2 (germline): SGHVS, FQNEAQ. The CDR3 length is 18 residues. The CDR3 spells CASSPLDRGLAGANVLTF. The CDR3 DNA reads as TGTGCCAGCAGCCCTCTGGACAGGGGGCTGGCTGGGGCCAACGTCCTGACTTTC.

This clonotype was found once. The rearrangement uses TRBV5-6 and TRBJ2-1, with 12 bases that match TRBD2. Germline V lookup: CDR1 SGHDT, CDR2 YYEEEE. The V and J ends lost 8 bases and 7 bases, in that order; junction bases with no gene match: 4. This CDR3 is 13 amino acids long. The CDR3 sequence: CASGLAGINEQFF. The CDR3 DNA reads as TGTGCCAGTGGACTAGCGGGAATAAATGAGCAGTTCTTC. The complete variable domain, with remaining parts taken from reference TRBV5-6 and TRBJ2-1, reads DAGVTQSPTHLIKTRGQQVTLRCSPKSGHDTVSWYQQALGQGPQFIFQYYEEEERQRGNFPDRFSGHQFPNYSSELNVNALLLGDSALYLCASGLAGINEQFFGPGTRLTVL.

The genes are TRBV29-1 and TRBJ2-1, with 15 bases lining up with TRBD2. Germline CDR1 reads SQVTM; CDR2 reads ANQGSEA. The trim removed 8 bases at V and 10 bases at J, leaving 9 bases unmatched. The CDR3 extends over 14 amino acids. Written as DNA, the CDR3 is TGCAGCTTCCACAAGGGACTAGCGGGGGGCGAGCAGTTCTTC. Translation gives CSFHKGLAGGEQFF.

This clonotype was seen only a few times. The chain is built from TRBV5-6 and TRBJ2-1; D is ambiguous. Germline CDR1 and CDR2: SGHDT and YYEEEE. V lost 4 bases and J lost 2, with 10 bases in between. The CDR3 has 14 amino acids. In DNA form, the CDR3 reads TGTGCCAGCAGCCCGAATGGACCCTACAATGAGCAGTTCTTC. Encoded protein: CASSPNGPYNEQFF.

V and J are TRBV11-2 and TRBJ1-1; D ambiguous. V dropped 1 base and J dropped 7 bases, with 13 bases sitting between them. The germline gives CDR1 SGHAT, CDR2 FQNNGV. There are 14 residues in the CDR3. The CDR3 bases are TGTGCCAGCAGCTTAGGCATGCAGGCCCTTGAAGCTTTCTTT. This codes for CASSLGMQALEAFF.